This T cell receptor beta chain was sequenced during a study of CD8+ T cells in alopecia areata. cDNA serving as the sequencing template came from extracted, reverse transcribed RNA. TCRdb's copy holds only in-frame clones and misses some; the assay was immunoSEQ multiplex PCR. Seen here are around 190,000 clones, 60% observed once, and the top ten hold 0.85% to 1.3%. General study points: Clonality in lesional scalp, especially alopecia totalis/universalis, exceeded that of normal scalp. Among the 100 top clones, expanded CD8+ clones, like scalp clonality, were significantly decreased by tofacitinib. The presence of one nonresponder keeps the tie between baseline CD8+ expansion and response uncertain.

A note on this clone: Its specificity is unknown.

Trimming stripped 3 bases from V and 7 bases from J, with 9 bases between. The CDR3 is 12 amino acids. Germline V gene data show CDR1 as SGHNT and CDR2 as YYREEE (reference sequence). Treatment defined: oral pan-JAK inhibitor, 5-10 mg twice daily. Here the sequenced sample was CD4+ T cells sorted from blood, taken at week 24, from a patient treated with tofacitinib. The V gene is TRBV5-4, the J gene TRBJ2-3; no reliable D call. This receptor was obtained from a human donor with alopecia areata. CDR3 sequence reads: CASSSTLNTQYF. CDR3 sequence (DNA): TGTGCCAGCAGCTCTACCCTAAATACGCAGTATTTT.